This paragraph covers one T cell receptor beta chain sequence. There is no known antigen for this receptor. Base-call qualities are not available, and no considerably larger clone is one nucleotide away. The time point label corresponds to: pre-sensitization, week 0. According to the study, the label for this sample's treatment or condition signals: therapeutic diphenylcyclopropenone sensitization with weekly scalp DPC. At each patch-test visit, blood was drawn before the patch test was applied. To be eligible, patients had to be aged 18 to 70, diagnosed with alopecia and judged suitable for DPC therapy, while pregnant patients were excluded. Total RNA was extracted from unfractionated whole blood that had been collected in Tempus Blood RNA tubes. CDR1 and CDR2 were assigned from the germline V gene as WSHSY and SAAADI. V lost 6 bases and J lost 2 bases, and the count of bases not matched to a germline gene is 4. The CDR3 goes from the cysteine to the phenylalanine over 16 residues. Only the CDR3 part of the read is kept: 48 bases, read in frame from the first base.

These data belong to a study of human T cells and chemical hapten exposure (dated by TCRdb to the early 2020s). Notes on the research overall: For sensitization, 2% DPC in acetone was applied to a 2 cm by 2 cm area of upper inner arm skin. Throughout the approximately 25-week study period, patients were also given weekly therapeutic DPC doses on the scalp. Patch testing was performed on the upper back with Finn chambers containing 0.01% DPC, and the patch tests were scored after 6 days according to International Contact Dermatitis Research Group standards. The mostly female patient cohort included alopecia areata with under or over 50% scalp involvement, alopecia totalis and alopecia universalis. Libraries were pooled for sequencing, and variation in per-sample TCR yields was attributed mainly to small differences in library volumes within the pool. Peripheral blood TCR repertoire changes were tracked in vivo in alopecia patients during primary and secondary sensitization to the hapten diphenylcyclopropenone (DPC). Blood samples were taken from patients before sensitization (week 0) and at 2, 6 and about 24 weeks after DPC sensitization. Blood for TCR sequencing was provided by twenty-nine alopecia patients at one to four time points (pre-sensitization, 2, 6 and 24 weeks). Findings and caveats that apply to the study as a whole: Patch test score correlated positively with the number of PT1 expanded TCRs, reaching significance at thresholds 8, 16 and 32 but not at 4. No change with DPC sensitization was found in the number of TCRs above 1 in 1000 frequency, and no evidence of global repertoire structure alterations was found. Expanded TCRs formed significantly more large CDR3 similarity clusters than pre-sensitization or healthy control sets, consistent with antigen-driven responses. After repeated subsampling, the strength of the expansion versus patch-test correlation and the threshold at which it became significant changed. Because every patient had alopecia, a presumed autoimmune disease, the patients' immune response might differ from that of healthy individuals.

Library preparation employed RACE. Sequencing used a NextSeq 500. Library preparation attached unique molecular identifiers to individual cDNA molecules for quantitative, reproducible TCR counting. From each blood RNA sample, both TCR alpha and TCR beta chains were sequenced. The original methods were these. Samples had a median of roughly 99,000 TCRs, with a range from roughly 23,224 to 700,000. The Decombinator software suite was used to annotate V, J and CDR3 in the TCR reads. Every sample was subsampled to the same number of TCRs (28,000) for the PS versus PT1 abundance plots. Expanded TCRs were defined as absent before sensitization and observed at least eight times at the 2-week time point. The public sequencing data were trimmed at Q25 with fastp and processed into clonotypes with MiXCR by TCRdb, which kept only in-frame beta chains. When rows share a CDR3 protein, they turn into one entry using the most common DNA and genes. The V and J calls and clone size come from TCRdb's table, not from the authors' own analysis. Here the sample has 190,000 or so distinct CDR3 sequences; around 30% occur a single time. The ten most abundant clones make up 2.9% of the sample.

The sequence is built from TRBV10-2 and TRBJ2-3; TRBD2 agrees with 14 junctional bases. The source of this sequence is a woman in her thirties with alopecia areata. Some clones in this sample may be carry-over from other donors' samples. The source material was whole blood, sampled in connection with sensitization to the hapten diphenylcyclopropenone (DPC). This receptor has the CDR3 CASRGLAGANTDTQYF. The sequenced DNA: TGCGCCAGCAGGGGACTAGCGGGAGCGAACACAGATACGCAGTATTTT.